These 13 T cell receptor beta chains share one sample of origin, sequenced in a study of T-cell memory formation after mild COVID-19 (dated by TCRdb to the early 2020s). To prepare the library, 5' RACE was applied. TCRdb names Illumina NovaSeq 6000 as the instrument used. TCRdb reanalyzed the raw reads on its own, using fastp at Q25 for trimming and MiXCR for clone calling, and kept in-frame beta chains. Identical CDR3 protein sequences are pooled into one entry, listed with their most common genes and DNA. This sample is represented by roughly 170,000 distinct CDR3 sequences; about a fifth of them were singletons. The ten largest clonotypes hold 3.9% of the sample. Material: PBMCs or a T cell subset sorted from them (not recorded which). These receptors all stem from a man between 18 and 29 years old who had mild COVID-19 (a few samples of this study predate the infection). The sample titles of this study are shuffled in the database, so cell type and time point are left out; the donor was told from shared clones.

This clonotype came up a few times. The chain joins TRBV4-3 to TRBJ2-1; 9 bases line up with TRBD1. The CDR3 contains 16 residues. V shed 4 bases, J shed 4 bases, and the junction held 8 bases outside the gene matches. CDR1 and CDR2 from the germline V gene are LGHNA and YSLEER. CDR3 in amino acids: CASSPRTGTGYNEQFF. The CDR3 region has the DNA TGCGCCAGCAGCCCCAGAACCGGGACAGGGTACAATGAGCAGTTCTTC.

This clonotype was observed a few times. This rearrangement joins TRBV20-1 to TRBJ2-1, with a weak D call TRBD1 (5 bases). Trimming pared 3 bases from V and 8 bases from J, leaving 20 bases between. The CDR3 consists of 15 residues. Germline values: CDR1 DFQATT, CDR2 SNEGSKA (reference sequence). CDR3 bases: TGCAGTGCTAGCCACAACAGGTTGGGGCTGTATGAGCAGTTCTTC. This translates into CSASHNRLGLYEQFF.

The chain carries TRBV5-4 and TRBJ2-1, with D perhaps TRBD2 (6 bases). CDR3 length: 16 residues. V lost 6 bases and J lost 0, with 16 bases in between. Germline CDR1 is SGHNT and CDR2 is YYREEE (reference sequence). The DNA for the CDR3 is TGTGCCAGCACCCCAGAGGCGGGGCGCTCCTACAATGAGCAGTTCTTC. It encodes CASTPEAGRSYNEQFF. The variable domain in full, completed from reference TRBV5-4 and TRBJ2-1, reads ETGVTQSPTHLIKTRGQQVTLRCSSQSGHNTVSWYQQALGQGPQFIFQYYREEENGRGNFPPRFSGLQFPNYSSELNVNALELDDSALYLCASTPEAGRSYNEQFFGPGTRLTVL.

The sample holds a few counts of this clonotype. The V gene is TRBV6-5, the J gene TRBJ2-2; 11 nucleotides line up with TRBD2. The CDR3 has 16 amino acids. Trimming cost V 6 bases and J 7 bases; bases outside gene matches: 10. Germline V lookup: CDR1 MNHEY, CDR2 SVGAGI. In nucleotides, the CDR3 is TGTGCCAGCAGGGGAACTAGCGGGGGTTTGGGCGGGGAGCTGTTTTTT. Translation gives CASRGTSGGLGGELFF.

This clonotype was observed a handful of times. The rearrangement uses TRBV14 and TRBJ2-3; TRBD1 might be the D (6 bases). V lost 0 bases, J lost 5 bases, and 9 bases lay in between. The CDR3 is 14 amino acids. Germline CDR1 and CDR2: SGHDN and FVKESK. This CDR3 reads CASSQERGRDTQYF. Here the CDR3 DNA reads TGTGCCAGCAGCCAAGAAAGGGGGAGAGATACGCAGTATTTT.

The rearrangement uses TRBV25-1 and TRBJ2-1; 7 bases match TRBD2. CDR3 length: 16 residues. CDR1 is MGHDK, CDR2 SYGVNS, per germline. V lost 3 bases to trimming and J lost 1 base; unmatched junction nucleotides: 6. The CDR3 DNA follows: TGTGCCAGCAGTGATTCCAAGCGGGGTTCCTACAATGAGCAGTTCTTC. This encodes CASSDSKRGSYNEQFF.

In this sample, this clonotype turned up many times. The CDR3 DNA sequence: TGTGCCAGCAGCACCCGGACAGGGAGTGGCTACACCTTC. It encodes CASSTRTGSGYTF. The rearrangement uses TRBV7-8 and TRBJ1-2; 8 bases are shared with TRBD1. Trimming cost V 5 bases and J 7 bases; bases outside gene matches: 6. Germline CDR1 reads SGHVS; CDR2 reads FQNEAQ. The CDR3 is made up of 13 amino acids.

This chain links TRBV6-5 with TRBJ2-3; tentatively, D is TRBD1 (6 bases). Between the trimmed V and J ends, which lost 2 bases and 7 bases, there was a span of 13 bases. Germline V gene data show CDR1 as MNHEY and CDR2 as SVGAGI. The CDR3 covers 14 residues. CDR3 DNA sequence: TGTGCCAGCAGTTACGCTCAGGGGTCATATACGCAGTATTTT. Residues: CASSYAQGSYTQYF.

In its sample, this clonotype was seen a few times. The chain is built from TRBV6-2 or TRBV6-3 and TRBJ2-7; the match to TRBD1 covers 10 bases. Germline assignment: CDR1 MNHEY and CDR2 SVGEGT. The CDR3 loop spans 15 amino acids. Trimming cost V 7 bases and J 4 bases; bases outside gene matches: 10. DNA of the CDR3: TGTGCCAGCATTGCGTATCCGGACAGGGGGTACGAGCAGTACGTC. Translating it yields CASIAYPDRGYEQYV.

This clonotype came up once. The chain has TRBV5-4 and TRBJ2-3; 9 nucleotides match TRBD1. The J segment lost 3 bases and the V segment lost 5 bases, leaving 10 bases of the junction unmatched. The CDR3 loop spans 16 amino acids. Germline V lookup: CDR1 SGHNT, CDR2 YYREEE (reference sequence). CDR3 sequence reads: CASSPKPGQGTDTQYF. The CDR3 bases are TGTGCCAGCAGTCCTAAACCGGGACAGGGAACAGATACGCAGTATTTT.

V is TRBV6-5 and J is TRBJ2-2, with D unclear. The CDR3 has 12 residues. Germline V lookup: CDR1 MNHEY, CDR2 SVGAGI. V dropped 6 bases and J dropped 7 bases, with 9 bases sitting between them. The CDR3 spells CASSPGGGELFF. The CDR3 nucleotides read TGTGCCAGCAGCCCGGGCGGCGGGGAGCTGTTTTTT.

The chain uses TRBV7-8 and TRBJ2-1, with TRBD2 matching over 10 bases. The ends lost 4 bases at V and 6 bases at J; junction bases unmatched: 9. The CDR3 totals 16 residues. Germline loops: CDR1 SGHVS, CDR2 FQNEAQ. The DNA for the CDR3 is TGTGCCAGCAGCTGGGTAGGAGCGGGGGGGCCCAATGAGCAGTTCTTC. It translates to CASSWVGAGGPNEQFF.

The chain has TRBV9 and TRBJ1-2; D is undetermined. Germline V lookup: CDR1 SGDLS, CDR2 YYNGEE. V lost 4 bases and J lost 2, with 18 bases in between. This CDR3 is 16 amino acids long. The DNA for the CDR3 is TGTGCCAGCAGCCCGTCGACGGGTCGGGTAAACTATGGCTACACCTTC. Protein product: CASSPSTGRVNYGYTF.